The 9 T cell receptor beta chains below all came from one sample that was sequenced in a study of cytomegalovirus exposure and HLA in healthy donors. Sequenced by immunoSEQ multiplex PCR; TCRdb stores in-frame clones only, minus some. The repertoire includes about 330,000 clones, about nine tenths of them detected once, and roughly 1.2% sits in the top ten. Sample: PBMCs. These receptors originate from a woman aged 25-40 years in good health and CMV-seropositive.

The V gene is TRBV14, the J gene TRBJ2-7, with D perhaps TRBD1 (5 bases). In germline, CDR1 is SGHDN, CDR2 FVKESK. Trimming cost V 6 bases and J 5 bases, with 14 bases left between them. The CDR3 has 13 amino acids. CDR3: CASRPQGIHEQYF. The CDR3 nucleotides are TGTGCCAGCAGGCCCCAGGGTATTCACGAGCAGTACTTC.

The rearrangement uses TRBV7-3 and TRBJ2-7; D not resolved. CDR1 and CDR2 (germline): SGHTA, FQGTGA. Trimming cost V 5 bases and J 6 bases, with 14 bases left between them. This CDR3 contains 13 residues. The CDR3 loop reads CASSPTLRSEQYF. The CDR3 DNA reads TGTGCCAGCAGCCCCACCTTAAGATCCGAGCAGTACTTC.

This clone was picked up one time. This chain uses TRBV6-5 with TRBJ1-2; TRBD1 matches at 7 bases. Per germline, CDR1 MNHEY and CDR2 SVGAGI. The CDR3 sequence is 12 residues long. V shed 6 bases, J shed 6 bases, and the junction held 4 bases outside the gene matches. The CDR3: CASRQGGDGYTF. The DNA of the CDR3 is TGTGCCAGCAGGCAGGGGGGGGATGGCTACACCTTC.

This rearrangement joins TRBV28 to TRBJ1-1; D is unresolved. CDR3 length equals 13 residues. V lost 8 bases and J lost 2, with 12 bases in between. CDR1 and CDR2 from the germline V gene are MDHEN and SYDVKM. This chain's CDR3 is CASPGSRNTEAFF. The CDR3 nucleotides are TGTGCCAGCCCGGGTTCGAGAAACACTGAAGCTTTCTTT.

In its sample, this clone was seen a few times. The gene calls are TRBV9 and TRBJ1-2, with D maybe TRBD1 (5 bases). This CDR3 comprises 13 residues. The ends were cut back, 7 bases at V and 0 bases at J, with 10 bases in the middle. Per germline, CDR1 SGDLS and CDR2 YYNGEE. Here the CDR3 DNA reads TGTGCCAGCGGAGACAGAGCTAACTATGGCTACACCTTC. Protein product: CASGDRANYGYTF.

The chain has TRBV21-1 and TRBJ2-3. TRBV21-1 is a recognized pseudogene. The CDR3 contains 15 residues. CDR3: CASSYTRPFTDTQYF. In DNA, the CDR3 is TGTGCCAGCAGTTATACAAGGCCATTCACAGATACGCAGTATTTT.

The chain joins TRBV5-1 to TRBJ2-3; the D is unclear. The CDR3 runs 19 residues. Per germline, CDR1 SGHRS and CDR2 YFSETQ. Trimming removed 0 bases from V and 2 bases from J, with 22 bases in between. The CDR3 protein is CASSLADKFLSRLTDTQYF. CDR3 DNA sequence: TGCGCCAGCAGCTTGGCCGATAAGTTTCTGTCCCGCCTCACAGATACGCAGTATTTT. Looking up the rest from reference TRBV5-1 and TRBJ2-3 gives the full variable domain: KAGVTQTPRYLIKTRGQQVTLSCSPISGHRSVSWYQQTPGQGLQFLFEYFSETQRNKGNFPGRFSGRQFSNSRSEMNVSTLELGDSALYLCASSLADKFLSRLTDTQYFGPGTRLTVL.

As regards this clone: Additional DNA sequences in this sample encode the identical CDR3. The chain is built from TRBV29-1 and TRBJ2-3, with D unresolved. From germline, CDR1 is SQVTM and CDR2 ANQGSEA. V was trimmed by 4 bases and J by 4 bases, leaving 3 bases between them. There are 10 residues in the CDR3. The CDR3 DNA sequence: TGCAGCGTTGTCGCAGATACGCAGTATTTT. Translated: CSVVADTQYF.

The chain has TRBV15 and TRBJ1-5, with TRBD1 matching over 9 bases. Losses at the gene ends were 3 bases for V and 6 bases for J; bases not matched to a gene: 3. The CDR3 contains 14 residues. Germline V gives CDR1 LNHNV, CDR2 YYDKDF (reference sequence). Here the CDR3 reads CATSRTGGIQPQHF. In nucleotides, the CDR3 is TGTGCCACCAGCAGGACAGGGGGTATTCAGCCCCAGCATTTT.